Each of the 6 T cell receptor beta chains below was sequenced from the same sample in a study of cytomegalovirus exposure and HLA in healthy donors. The primer mix had 60 Vbeta and 13 Jbeta primers. Data came from immunoSEQ multiplex PCR; TCRdb stores just in-frame clones and leaves some out. The specimen's table records around 63,000 clones. The sequenced sample was PBMCs. These receptors all stem from a woman in her 30s in good health and CMV-seronegative.

V usage is TRBV29-1 and J usage is TRBJ1-1; no clear D. The V and J ends lost 0 bases and 1 base respectively, with 9 bases between them. The germline CDR1 and CDR2 sequences are SQVTM and ANQGSEA. The CDR3 is 14 amino acids. The CDR3 DNA reads TGCAGCGTTGAAGATGGGAGCCCGAACACTGAAGCTTTCTTT. Amino acid sequence: CSVEDGSPNTEAFF.

The gene calls are TRBV4-1 and TRBJ1-1; 7 bases agree with TRBD1. Germline loops: CDR1 MGHRA, CDR2 YSYEKL. The CDR3 length is 13 residues. V lost 4 bases, J lost 6 bases, and 5 bases stayed unmatched. Here the CDR3 reads CASSPQGKSEAFF. CDR3 bases: TGCGCCAGCAGCCCACAGGGGAAATCTGAAGCTTTCTTT.

Notes on this clone: This CDR3 fails to terminate in the conserved phenylalanine or tryptophan, so it likely reflects a read error. V gene TRBV19 combines with J gene TRBJ1-2; a weak D match, TRBD1 (6 bases). This CDR3 contains 12 residues. Germline V gives CDR1 LNHDA, CDR2 SQIVND (reference sequence). V lost 8 bases and J 2 bases, leaving 9 bases between the germline ends. CDR3 amino acids: CASSDRNYGYTL. The CDR3 region has the DNA TGTGCCAGTTCAGACAGGAACTATGGCTACACCCTC.

The chain is built from TRBV27 and TRBJ1-5, with 7 bases that match TRBD1. Germline CDR1 MNHEY, CDR2 SMNVEV (reference sequence). CDR3 length: 14 amino acids. With 5 bases clipped from V and 5 bases from J, the junction kept 6 bases outside the gene matches. The CDR3 DNA reads as TGTGCCAGCAGTCTCCGACAGGGCTATCAGCCCCAGCATTTT. Its translation is CASSLRQGYQPQHF.

This chain uses TRBV4-3 with TRBJ2-7, with 10 bases fitting TRBD2. Germline V gives CDR1 LGHNA, CDR2 YSLEER. V lost 0 bases, J lost 3 bases, and 8 bases stayed unmatched. The CDR3 totals 17 residues. CDR3 nucleotides: TGCGCCAGCAGCCAAGATGCTAGCGGGGGTAACTACTACGAGCAGTACTTC. This gives the protein CASSQDASGGNYYEQYF.

This sequence joins TRBV27 and TRBJ2-2; 9 bases fit TRBD2. J gave up 3 bases and V 6 bases, and 5 bases lay outside the gene matches. The CDR3 spans 15 residues. Germline V gene sequence: CDR1 MNHEY, CDR2 SMNVEV (reference sequence). The CDR3 sequence: CASRLAGVDTGELFF. CDR3 nucleotide sequence: TGTGCCAGCAGGTTAGCGGGAGTGGACACCGGGGAGCTGTTTTTT.